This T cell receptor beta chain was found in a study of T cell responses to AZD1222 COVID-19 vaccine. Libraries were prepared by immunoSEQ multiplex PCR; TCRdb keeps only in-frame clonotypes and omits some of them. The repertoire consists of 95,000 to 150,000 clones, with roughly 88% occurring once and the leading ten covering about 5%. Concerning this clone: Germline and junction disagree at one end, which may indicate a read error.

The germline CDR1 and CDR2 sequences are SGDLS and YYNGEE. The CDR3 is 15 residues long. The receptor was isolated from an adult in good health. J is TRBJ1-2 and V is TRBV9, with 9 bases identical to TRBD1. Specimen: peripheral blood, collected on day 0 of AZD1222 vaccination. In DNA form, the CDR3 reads TGTGCCAGCACCGTAGGGACAGGGAGACGAGATGGCTACACCTTC. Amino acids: CASTVGTGRRDGYTF.